Below, 7 T cell receptor beta chains from the same sample are listed, as sequenced in a study of T cell clones after liver transplantation. Profiling relied on immunoSEQ multiplex PCR, and the TCRdb table lists in-frame clones only, not all of them. Counted here are under 85,000 clones, roughly 80% occurring once; the ten biggest clones make up 0.79%. The source was CD4+ T cells from blood, collected 12 months after liver transplant. These receptors all come from a human patient who received a liver transplant. The graft donor may be the source of some T cells.

This chain uses TRBV21-1 with TRBJ1-1. TRBV21-1 is reported as a pseudogene. The CDR3 covers 17 residues. The CDR3 loop is CASSKGEGFYMNTEAFF. The CDR3 nucleotides read TGTGCCAGCAGCAAAGGGGAGGGATTCTACATGAACACTGAAGCTTTCTTT.

This clone was counted only a few times. CDR3 residues: CASSLGSGRSYEQYF. CDR3 in DNA: TGTGCCAGCAGCTTAGGGAGCGGGAGGTCCTACGAGCAGTACTTC. The chain has TRBV13 and TRBJ2-7; 9 nucleotides match TRBD2. CDR1 and CDR2 (germline): PRHDT, FYEKMQ (reference sequence). With 0 bases clipped from V and 1 base from J, the junction kept 1 base outside the gene matches. The CDR3 is 15 residues long.

The V and J genes are TRBV7-2 and TRBJ1-2; D not resolved. The length of the CDR3 is 16 residues. Germline values: CDR1 SGHTA, CDR2 FQGNSA. V was pared by 2 bases and J by 6 bases, with 19 bases between. The CDR3 nucleotides read TGTGCCAGCAGCTTAAAGGCGAGGAGTCCTTTCGATGGCTACACCTTC. It specifies CASSLKARSPFDGYTF.

The chain employs TRBV5-1 and TRBJ2-2, with D possibly matching TRBD2 (5 bases). Between the trimmed V and J ends, which lost 0 bases and 4 bases, there was a span of 10 bases. Per the germline V gene, CDR1 is SGHRS and CDR2 is YFSETQ. The CDR3 consists of 15 residues. CDR3: CASSLDGVATGELFF. The CDR3 DNA follows: TGCGCCAGCAGCTTGGACGGGGTGGCCACCGGGGAGCTGTTTTTT.

The J gene is TRBJ2-3, the V gene TRBV7-3; D gene ambiguous. The germline V and J ends were trimmed by 5 bases and 4 bases, with 13 bases remaining between them. The V gene's germline CDR1 is SGHTA and CDR2 FQGTGA. This CDR3 is built from 14 residues. The chain's CDR3 is CASSKARFPDTQYF. The CDR3 bases are TGTGCCAGCAGCAAGGCCAGATTTCCAGATACGCAGTATTTT.

The chain carries TRBV2 and TRBJ1-1, with D perhaps TRBD1 (5 bases). Germline V gene sequence: CDR1 SNHLY, CDR2 FYNNEI. Trimming pared 8 bases from V and 0 bases from J, leaving 19 bases between. The CDR3 has 16 amino acids. In DNA, the CDR3 is TGTGCCAGCCAGGAGCAAGGGGTCGGGGTGAACACTGAAGCTTTCTTT. This translates into CASQEQGVGVNTEAFF.

This clone occurred a few times. The chain joins TRBV7-2 to TRBJ1-1; D is perhaps TRBD1 (5 bases). Germline V gives CDR1 SGHTA, CDR2 FQGNSA. V gave up 1 base and J gave up 5 bases, with 11 bases separating them. The CDR3 spans 14 residues. In DNA, the CDR3 is TGTGCCAGCAGCTTAGAAGCCGGGGGGACTGAAGCTTTCTTT. Its protein is CASSLEAGGTEAFF.